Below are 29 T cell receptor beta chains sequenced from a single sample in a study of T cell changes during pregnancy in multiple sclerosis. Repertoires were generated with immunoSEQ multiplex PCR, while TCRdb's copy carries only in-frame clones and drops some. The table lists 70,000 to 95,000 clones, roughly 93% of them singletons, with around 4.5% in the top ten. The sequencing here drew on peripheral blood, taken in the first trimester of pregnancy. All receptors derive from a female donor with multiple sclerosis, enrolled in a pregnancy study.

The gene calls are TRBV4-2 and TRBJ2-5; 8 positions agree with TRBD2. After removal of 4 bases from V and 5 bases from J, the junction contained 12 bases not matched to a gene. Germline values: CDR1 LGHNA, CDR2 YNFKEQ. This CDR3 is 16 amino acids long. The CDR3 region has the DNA TGTGCCAGCAGCCCGGGAGGGGTGGAACTAGCCGAGACCCAGTACTTC. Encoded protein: CASSPGGVELAETQYF.

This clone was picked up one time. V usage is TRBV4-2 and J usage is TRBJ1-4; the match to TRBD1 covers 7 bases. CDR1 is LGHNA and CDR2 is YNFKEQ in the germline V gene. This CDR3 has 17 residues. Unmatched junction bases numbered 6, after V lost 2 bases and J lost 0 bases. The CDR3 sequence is CASSQTRGTATNEKLFF. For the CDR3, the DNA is TGTGCCAGCAGCCAAACTCGCGGGACAGCAACTAATGAAAAACTGTTTTTT.

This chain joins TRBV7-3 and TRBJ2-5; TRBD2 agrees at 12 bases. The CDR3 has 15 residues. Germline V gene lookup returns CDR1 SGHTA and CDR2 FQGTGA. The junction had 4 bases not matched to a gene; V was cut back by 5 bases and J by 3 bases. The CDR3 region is CASSPTSGGKETQYF. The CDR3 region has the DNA TGTGCCAGCAGCCCCACTAGCGGGGGGAAAGAGACCCAGTACTTC.

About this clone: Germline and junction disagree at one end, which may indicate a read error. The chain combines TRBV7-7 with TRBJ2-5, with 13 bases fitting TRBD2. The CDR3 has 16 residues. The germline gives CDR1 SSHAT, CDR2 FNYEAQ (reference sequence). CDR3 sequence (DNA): TGTGCTAGCAGCCCAGGACTAGCGGGGGTGCAAGAGACCCAGTACTTC. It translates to CASSPGLAGVQETQYF.

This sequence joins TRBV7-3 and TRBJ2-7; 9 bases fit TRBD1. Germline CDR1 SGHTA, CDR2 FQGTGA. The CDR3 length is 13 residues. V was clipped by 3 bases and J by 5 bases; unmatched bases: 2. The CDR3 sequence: CASSLGQGNEQYF. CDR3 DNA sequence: TGTGCCAGCAGCTTGGGACAGGGAAACGAGCAGTACTTC.

The CDR3 coding sequence is TGTGCCAGCAGTTACGAGGACCAAGAGACCCAGTACTTC. Residues: CASSYEDQETQYF. The V and J genes are TRBV6-5 and TRBJ2-5; D ambiguous. The germline V gene has CDR1 MNHEY and CDR2 SVGAGI. The ends were cut back, 2 bases at V and 0 bases at J, with 4 bases in the middle. This CDR3 spans 13 amino acids.

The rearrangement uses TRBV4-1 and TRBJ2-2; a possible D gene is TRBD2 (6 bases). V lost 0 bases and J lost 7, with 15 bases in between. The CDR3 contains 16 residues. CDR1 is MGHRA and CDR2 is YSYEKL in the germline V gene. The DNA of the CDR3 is TGCGCCAGCAGCCAAGATTGGGGGAGGTTAGGCGGGGAGCTGTTTTTT. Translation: CASSQDWGRLGGELFF.

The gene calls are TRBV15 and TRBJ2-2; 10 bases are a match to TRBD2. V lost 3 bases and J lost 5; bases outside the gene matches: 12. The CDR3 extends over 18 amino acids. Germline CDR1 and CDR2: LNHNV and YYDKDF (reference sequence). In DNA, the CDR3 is TGTGCCACCAGCAGCCGGGAATCTAGCGGGGGATTTACCGGGGAGCTGTTTTTT. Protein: CATSSRESSGGFTGELFF.

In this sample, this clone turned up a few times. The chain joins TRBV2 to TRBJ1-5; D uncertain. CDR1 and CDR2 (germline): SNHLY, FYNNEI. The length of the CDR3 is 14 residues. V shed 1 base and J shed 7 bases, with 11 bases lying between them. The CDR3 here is CASSEDAGDQPQHF. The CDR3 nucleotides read TGTGCCAGCAGTGAAGATGCCGGAGACCAGCCCCAGCATTTT.

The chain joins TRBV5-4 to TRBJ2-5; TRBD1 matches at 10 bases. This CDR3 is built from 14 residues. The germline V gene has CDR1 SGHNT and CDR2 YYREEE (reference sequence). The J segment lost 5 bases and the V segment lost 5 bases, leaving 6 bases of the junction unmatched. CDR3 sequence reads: CASSWDRGGETQYF. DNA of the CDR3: TGTGCCAGCAGTTGGGACAGGGGTGGGGAGACCCAGTACTTC.

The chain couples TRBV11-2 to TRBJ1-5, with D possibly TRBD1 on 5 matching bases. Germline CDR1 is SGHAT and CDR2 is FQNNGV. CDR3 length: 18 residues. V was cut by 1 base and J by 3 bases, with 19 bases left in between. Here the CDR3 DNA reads TGTGCCAGCAGCTTAGCCAAACAGGCATGGATGACCAATCAGCCCCAGCATTTT. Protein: CASSLAKQAWMTNQPQHF.

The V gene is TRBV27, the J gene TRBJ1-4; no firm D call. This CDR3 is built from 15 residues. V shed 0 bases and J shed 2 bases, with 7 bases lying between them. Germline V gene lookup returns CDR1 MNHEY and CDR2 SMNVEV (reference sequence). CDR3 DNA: TGTGCCAGCAGTTTATCAGGAGCCACTAATGAAAAACTGTTTTTT. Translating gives CASSLSGATNEKLFF. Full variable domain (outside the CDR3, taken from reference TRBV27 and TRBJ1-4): EAQVTQNPRYLITVTGKKLTVTCSQNMNHEYMSWYRQDPGLGLRQIYYSMNVEVTDKGDVPEGYKVSRKEKRNFPLILESPSPNQTSLYFCASSLSGATNEKLFFGSGTQLSVL.

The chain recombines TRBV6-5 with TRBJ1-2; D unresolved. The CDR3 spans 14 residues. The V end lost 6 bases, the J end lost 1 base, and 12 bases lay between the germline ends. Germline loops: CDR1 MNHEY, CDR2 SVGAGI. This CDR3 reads CASSLTEFNYGYTF. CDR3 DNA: TGTGCCAGCAGCTTGACGGAGTTTAACTATGGCTACACCTTC.

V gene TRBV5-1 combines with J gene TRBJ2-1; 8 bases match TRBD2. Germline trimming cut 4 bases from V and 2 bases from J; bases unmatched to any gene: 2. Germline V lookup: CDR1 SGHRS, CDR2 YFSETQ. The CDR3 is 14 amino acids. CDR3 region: CASSNGGAYNEQFF. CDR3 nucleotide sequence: TGCGCCAGCAGCAACGGGGGGGCCTACAATGAGCAGTTCTTC.

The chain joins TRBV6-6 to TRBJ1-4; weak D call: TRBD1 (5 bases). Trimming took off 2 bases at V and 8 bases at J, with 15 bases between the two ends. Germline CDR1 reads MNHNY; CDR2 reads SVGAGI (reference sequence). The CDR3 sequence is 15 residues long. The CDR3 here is CASSYRTGWNEKLFF. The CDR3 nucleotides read TGTGCCAGCAGTTACCGAACAGGCTGGAACGAAAAACTGTTTTTT.

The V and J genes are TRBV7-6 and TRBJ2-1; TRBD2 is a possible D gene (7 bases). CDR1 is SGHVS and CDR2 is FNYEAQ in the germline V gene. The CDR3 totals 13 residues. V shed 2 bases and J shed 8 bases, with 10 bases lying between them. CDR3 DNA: TGTGCCAGCAGCTTACGGGGGGCTTATGAGCAGTTCTTC. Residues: CASSLRGAYEQFF.

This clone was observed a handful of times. CDR3 in DNA: TGTGCCAGTAGACACAGGGGGGACTCACCCCTCCACTTT. Its protein product is CASRHRGDSPLHF. The gene calls are TRBV19 and TRBJ1-6; 8 bases are a match to TRBD1. This CDR3 has 13 amino acids. Germline V gives CDR1 LNHDA, CDR2 SQIVND (reference sequence). V was clipped by 6 bases and J by 10 bases; unmatched bases: 5.

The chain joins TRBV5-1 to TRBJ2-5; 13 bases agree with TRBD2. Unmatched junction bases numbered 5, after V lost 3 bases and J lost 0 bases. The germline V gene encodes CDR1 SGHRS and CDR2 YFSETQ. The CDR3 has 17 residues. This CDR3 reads CASSSGLAGAYQETQYF. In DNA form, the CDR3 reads TGCGCCAGCAGCTCCGGACTAGCGGGGGCATACCAAGAGACCCAGTACTTC.

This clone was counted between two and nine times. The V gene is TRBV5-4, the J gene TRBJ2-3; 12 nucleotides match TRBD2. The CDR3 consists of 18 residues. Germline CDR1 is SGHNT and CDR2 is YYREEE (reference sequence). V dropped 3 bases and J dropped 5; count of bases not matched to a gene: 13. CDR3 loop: CASSSTTKLAGGGDTQYF. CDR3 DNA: TGTGCCAGCAGCTCAACCACAAAACTAGCGGGGGGTGGAGATACGCAGTATTTT.

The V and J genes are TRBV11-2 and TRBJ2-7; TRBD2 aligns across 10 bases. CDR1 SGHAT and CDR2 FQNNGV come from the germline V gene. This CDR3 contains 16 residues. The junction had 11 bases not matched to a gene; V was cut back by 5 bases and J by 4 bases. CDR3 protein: CASSRTGLAVQYEQYF. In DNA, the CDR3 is TGTGCCAGCAGCCGGACCGGACTAGCGGTTCAATACGAGCAGTACTTC.

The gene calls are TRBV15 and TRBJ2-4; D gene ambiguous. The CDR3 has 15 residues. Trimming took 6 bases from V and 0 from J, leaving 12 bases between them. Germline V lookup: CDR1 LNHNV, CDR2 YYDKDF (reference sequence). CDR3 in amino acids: CATSFGGLAKNIQYF. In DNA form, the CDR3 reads TGTGCCACCAGTTTCGGTGGGCTAGCCAAAAACATTCAGTACTTC.

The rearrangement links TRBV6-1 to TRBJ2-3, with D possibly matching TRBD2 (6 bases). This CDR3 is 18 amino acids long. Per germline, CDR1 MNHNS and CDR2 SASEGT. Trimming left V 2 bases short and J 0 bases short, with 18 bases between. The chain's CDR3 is CASSELTSFTPSTDTQYF. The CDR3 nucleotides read TGTGCCAGCAGTGAACTTACTAGCTTTACTCCTAGCACAGATACGCAGTATTTT.

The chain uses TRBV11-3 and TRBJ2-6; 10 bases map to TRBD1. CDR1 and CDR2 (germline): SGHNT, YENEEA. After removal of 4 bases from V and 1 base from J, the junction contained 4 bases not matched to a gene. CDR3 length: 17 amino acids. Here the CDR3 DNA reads TGTGCCAGCAGCTCCGGACAGGGGGGGTCTGGGGCCAACGTCCTGACTTTC. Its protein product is CASSSGQGGSGANVLTF.

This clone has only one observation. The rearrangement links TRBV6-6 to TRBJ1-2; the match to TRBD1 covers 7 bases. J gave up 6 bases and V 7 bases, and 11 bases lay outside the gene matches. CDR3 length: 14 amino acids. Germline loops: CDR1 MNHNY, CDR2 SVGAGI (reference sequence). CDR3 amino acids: CASTNHGQEDGYTF. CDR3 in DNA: TGTGCCAGCACCAACCATGGACAGGAGGATGGCTACACCTTC.

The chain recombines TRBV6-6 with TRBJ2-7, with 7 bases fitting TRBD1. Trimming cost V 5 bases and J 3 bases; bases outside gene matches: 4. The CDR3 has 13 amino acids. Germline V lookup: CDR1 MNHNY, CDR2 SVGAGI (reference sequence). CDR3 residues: CASSLRQGYEQYF. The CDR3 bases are TGTGCCAGCAGTCTCAGACAGGGCTACGAGCAGTACTTC.

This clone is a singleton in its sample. The CDR3 coding sequence is TGCGCCAGCAGCTCACTCCCGGGACTAGCGGGGGAGAACACCGGGGAGCTGTTTTTT. Its protein product is CASSSLPGLAGENTGELFF. This chain uses TRBV5-1 with TRBJ2-2, with 14 nucleotides matching TRBD2. V shed 3 bases and J 1 base; nucleotides not matched to a gene: 8. This CDR3 has 19 amino acids. Germline assignment: CDR1 SGHRS and CDR2 YFSETQ.

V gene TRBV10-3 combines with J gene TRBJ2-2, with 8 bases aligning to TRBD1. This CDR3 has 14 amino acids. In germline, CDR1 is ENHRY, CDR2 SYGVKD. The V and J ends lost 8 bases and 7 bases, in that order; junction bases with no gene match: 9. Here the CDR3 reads CAIRGTGRDGELFF. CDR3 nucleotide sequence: TGTGCCATCCGGGGGACAGGACGGGACGGGGAGCTGTTTTTT.

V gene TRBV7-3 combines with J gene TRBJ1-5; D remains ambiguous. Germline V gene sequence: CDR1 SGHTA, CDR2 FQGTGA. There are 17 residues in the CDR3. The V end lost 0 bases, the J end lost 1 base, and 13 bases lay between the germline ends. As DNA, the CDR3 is TGTGCCAGCAGCTTAACGCTAAAGGCGGGAAGCAATCAGCCCCAGCATTTT. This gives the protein CASSLTLKAGSNQPQHF. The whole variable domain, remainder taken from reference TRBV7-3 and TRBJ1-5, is GAGVSQTPSNKVTEKGKYVELRCDPISGHTALYWYRQSLGQGPEFLIYFQGTGAADDSGLPNDRFFAVRPEGSVSTLKIQRTERGDSAVYLCASSLTLKAGSNQPQHFGDGTRLSIL.

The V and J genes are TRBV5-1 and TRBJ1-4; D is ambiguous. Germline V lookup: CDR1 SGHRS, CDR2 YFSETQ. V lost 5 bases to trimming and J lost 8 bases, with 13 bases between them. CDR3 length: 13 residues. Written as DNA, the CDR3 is TGCGCCAGCAGGGAGGGTTCCGGCGAAAAACTGTTTTTT. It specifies CASREGSGEKLFF.